This T cell receptor (beta chain) was found in a study of PD-1 blockade in classical Hodgkin lymphoma. V lost 3 bases and J 8 bases, leaving 13 bases between the germline ends. The germline V gene encodes CDR1 MDHEN and CDR2 SYDVKM. CDR3 length equals 13 residues. Some clones are missing from TCRdb's copy, which holds only in-frame ones; the method was immunoSEQ multiplex PCR. The profile shows 100,000 to 120,000 clones, roughly nine tenths of them singletons. Patients all relapsed after autologous stem cell transplantation, and there was variation in brentuximab vedotin exposure. The chain employs TRBV28 and TRBJ1-1; D is unclear. The receptor was isolated from a human donor with classical Hodgkin lymphoma. The starting material was peripheral blood mononuclear cells (PBMCs), obtained before the second cycle of nivolumab. CDR3 nucleotides: TGTGCCAGCAGTTTGACGAGCTTCTGGGAAGCTTTCTTT. As protein: CASSLTSFWEAFF.